Following are 17 T cell receptor beta chains from one sample sequenced in a study of blood T cell repertoires in COVID-19. Clones were sequenced by immunoSEQ multiplex PCR, and TCRdb holds only the in-frame ones, with some missing. Of tens of thousands of clones in the sample, approximately 85% were seen once. Material for sequencing was peripheral blood. The receptor set was obtained from a woman older than 75 with COVID-19, enrolled during active disease.

The gene calls are TRBV18 and TRBJ2-2; 7 bases match TRBD1. The germline V gene encodes CDR1 KGHSH and CDR2 LQKENI. Trimming cost V 1 base and J 2 bases; bases outside gene matches: 1. This CDR3 has 15 residues. This chain's CDR3 is CASSPQGGNTGELFF. CDR3 in DNA: TGTGCCAGCTCACCACAAGGGGGCAACACCGGGGAGCTGTTTTTT. Using reference TRBV18 and TRBJ2-2 for the parts outside the CDR3, the full variable domain is NAGVMQNPRHLVRRRGQEARLRCSPMKGHSHVYWYRQLPEEGLKFMVYLQKENIIDESGMPKERFSAEFPKEGPSILRIQQVVRGDSAAYFCASSPQGGNTGELFFGEGSRLTVL.

This clone was observed once. The chain couples TRBV19 to TRBJ2-5; possible D gene TRBD1, 6 bases. V was clipped by 5 bases and J by 7 bases, with 14 bases between them. This CDR3 contains 13 residues. Per the germline V gene, CDR1 is LNHDA and CDR2 is SQIVND (reference sequence). CDR3 nucleotides: TGTGCCAGTAGTTTGCAGGGGTCTGGGACCCAGTACTTC. This sequence encodes CASSLQGSGTQYF.

The rearrangement uses TRBV3-1 (or the pseudogene TRBV3-2) and TRBJ2-3, with D perhaps TRBD2 (5 bases). Per germline, CDR1 LGHDT and CDR2 YNNKEL (reference sequence). The V gene lost 4 bases and the J gene lost 3 bases, with 14 bases spanning the gap. The CDR3 is made up of 15 amino acids. In nucleotides, the CDR3 is TGTGCCAGCAGCCCGACCGGGCGCGGGACAGATACGCAGTATTTT. Protein sequence: CASSPTGRGTDTQYF.

The V and J genes are TRBV4-2 and TRBJ2-2; D is unclear. The CDR3 extends over 16 amino acids. In germline, CDR1 is LGHNA, CDR2 YNFKEQ. V was trimmed by 4 bases and J by 6 bases, leaving 18 bases between them. The CDR3 DNA reads TGTGCCAGCAGCCGCCATGCGGCTCAATTTTCCGGGGAGCTGTTTTTT. Amino acids: CASSRHAAQFSGELFF.

The chain couples TRBV6-5 to TRBJ2-1; D not resolved. In germline, CDR1 is MNHEY, CDR2 SVGAGI. With 6 bases removed from V and 8 bases from J, the gap between germline ends came to 5 bases. The length of the CDR3 is 10 residues. The CDR3 spells CASRRDEQFF. The CDR3 region has the DNA TGTGCCAGCAGACGAGATGAGCAGTTCTTC.

V is TRBV29-1 and J is TRBJ2-7, with 11 bases fitting TRBD2. The length of the CDR3 is 14 residues. Germline CDR1 and CDR2: SQVTM and ANQGSEA. V lost 7 bases to trimming and J lost 0 bases; unmatched junction nucleotides: 5. The CDR3 here is CSGVTSGGSYEQYF. The DNA for the CDR3 is TGCAGCGGTGTTACTAGCGGGGGCTCCTACGAGCAGTACTTC.

This clone was seen a few times. The chain combines TRBV30 with TRBJ1-6, with 8 bases fitting TRBD1. Looked up from germline, CDR1 is GTSNPN and CDR2 is SVGIG (reference sequence). The CDR3 is 18 amino acids. With V trimmed by 2 bases and J by 8 bases, 17 bases remained unmatched. DNA of the CDR3: TGTGCCTGGAGTTTCTGGGGCCTGATCGGGACAGGAGATTCACCCCTCCACTTT. Translation: CAWSFWGLIGTGDSPLHF.

The table lists this clone with a few counts. The chain uses TRBV5-5 and TRBJ2-2, with D possibly matching TRBD1 (6 bases). CDR3 size: 15 residues. The V gene lost 2 bases and the J gene lost 2 bases, with 10 bases spanning the gap. CDR1 is SGHKS, CDR2 YYEKEE, per germline (reference sequence). The DNA for the CDR3 is TGTGCCAGCAGCTTTACCGGGACAAACACCGGGGAGCTGTTTTTT. Translated, it gives CASSFTGTNTGELFF.

V usage is TRBV18 and J usage is TRBJ2-7, with 13 bases lining up with TRBD2. Germline lookup yields CDR1 KGHSH and CDR2 LQKENI. Trimming at V came to 4 bases and at J to 7 bases, leaving 7 bases not matched to a gene. This CDR3 spans 15 amino acids. The CDR3 DNA reads TGTGCCAGCTCACTGGGACTAGCGGGGAGTCGGGAGCAGTACTTC. Translation gives CASSLGLAGSREQYF.

This clone was observed a single time. V and J are TRBV24-1 and TRBJ2-5; D is uncertain. CDR3 length equals 12 residues. Looked up from germline, CDR1 is KGHDR and CDR2 is SFDVKD. V lost 5 bases and J lost 0, with 3 bases in between. The CDR3: CATSGDQETQYF. In DNA, the CDR3 is TGTGCCACCAGTGGAGACCAAGAGACCCAGTACTTC.

The chain joins TRBV7-9 to TRBJ2-5, with TRBD1 identical over 9 bases. The length of the CDR3 is 14 residues. The V segment lost 1 base and the J segment 4 bases; nucleotides outside the gene matches: 1. Germline V gene sequence: CDR1 SEHNR, CDR2 FQNEAQ (reference sequence). The CDR3 sequence: CASSLDRGLETQYF. CDR3 DNA sequence: TGTGCCAGCAGCTTAGACAGGGGGCTAGAGACCCAGTACTTC.

This clone has a handful of counts. The rearrangement joins TRBV12-5 to TRBJ1-1, with D possibly matching TRBD1 (5 bases). From germline, CDR1 is LGHNT and CDR2 FRNRAP. V lost 6 bases and J lost 1, with 9 bases in between. The CDR3 sequence is 13 residues long. The CDR3 protein is CASGQTGNTEAFF. The DNA of the CDR3 is TGTGCTAGTGGCCAAACAGGGAACACTGAAGCTTTCTTT.

The rearrangement joins TRBV7-2 to TRBJ2-3, with D perhaps TRBD2 (6 bases). The V and J ends lost 5 bases and 6 bases respectively, with 21 bases between them. There are 16 residues in the CDR3. The V gene's germline CDR1 is SGHTA and CDR2 FQGNSA. The CDR3 sequence: CASSGRTTPVSDTQYF. Written as DNA, the CDR3 is TGTGCCAGCAGCGGAAGGACTACCCCAGTTTCGGATACGCAGTATTTT.

The chain combines TRBV24-1 with TRBJ1-5, with 10 bases fitting TRBD1. This CDR3 region has 16 residues. The germline gives CDR1 KGHDR, CDR2 SFDVKD. After removal of 4 bases from V and 3 bases from J, the junction contained 5 bases not matched to a gene. The CDR3 spells CATSELGQGDNQPQHF. CDR3 in DNA: TGTGCCACCAGTGAATTAGGACAGGGGGACAATCAGCCCCAGCATTTT.

The rearrangement uses TRBV15 and TRBJ2-7; 9 positions match TRBD2. This CDR3 has 14 residues. With 8 bases clipped from V and 2 bases from J, the junction kept 7 bases outside the gene matches. Per germline, CDR1 LNHNV and CDR2 YYDKDF (reference sequence). Written as DNA, the CDR3 is TGTGCCACCCCCTTGCGGGGGGGCACCTACGAGCAGTACTTC. It yields the protein CATPLRGGTYEQYF.

The chain recombines TRBV2 with TRBJ1-2; 7 bases map to TRBD1. V lost 4 bases and J lost 8; bases outside the gene matches: 7. The CDR3 has 13 amino acids. The V gene's germline CDR1 is SNHLY and CDR2 FYNNEI. CDR3: CASSAGTVKGYTF. In DNA form, the CDR3 reads TGTGCCAGCAGTGCTGGGACAGTGAAGGGCTACACCTTC.

This clone showed up just once. The rearrangement uses TRBV27 and TRBJ2-7; weak D call: TRBD2 (6 bases). V shed 1 base and J shed 3 bases, with 10 bases lying between them. The CDR3 covers 14 residues. Germline assignment: CDR1 MNHEY and CDR2 SMNVEV (reference sequence). The CDR3 coding sequence is TGTGCCAGCAGTTTATATAGCGGCAGCTACGAGCAGTACTTC. Translated, it gives CASSLYSGSYEQYF.